This T cell receptor beta chain was sequenced in a study of T cell responses to AZD1222 COVID-19 vaccine (dated by TCRdb to 2020 to 2023). Concerning the study at large: TCR sequencing covered 230 to 250 trial participants: 200 to 220 given two doses of AZD1222 and 26 given two doses of MenACWY control vaccine. Trial participants were enrolled by age into subgroups of 18-55, 56-69 and 70-plus years, and 148, 28 and 57 TCR-sequenced participants, respectively, were included in these subgroups. Summary of the overall study and its limitations: Vaccine-associated CD4 TCRs spanned the whole spike protein, with dominant responses in regions 160-218 and 743-854. In the small 56-69-year group, the increase in depth fell short of significance, most likely because of low power. Because no day 14 peak-response samples were available, the repertoires could be characterized only after the peak T cell response. Participants were mostly white British and included more females than males, and it was suggested by the authors that clonal diversity may have been underestimated. Spike-specific TCR breadth and depth rose significantly after two AZD1222 doses compared with day 0 and with MenACWY recipients. Only 5 to 7 AZD1222 recipients were SARS-CoV-2 seropositive at baseline, limiting conclusions about previously exposed vaccinees. Reportedly, close to half of the unique spike-specific TCRs recognized epitopes lying outside the regions that are mutated in the B.1.351 and B.1.1.7 variants.

The CDR3 regions of human TCRbeta chains were analyzed by immunosequencing. On the authors' methods: TCRs in the repertoires were matched against a reference library of SARS-CoV-2-specific TCRs that had been generated with the MIRA antigen-specificity platform. Breadth was defined as the fraction of unique TCRs that were SARS-CoV-2-associated, and depth was defined as the fraction of total T cells that were SARS-CoV-2-associated. Using the MIRA data, every spike-specific TCR was mapped to the spike region that the TCR reacted to and assigned to either a CD4 or a CD8 class. Log10-transformed breadth and depth values were compared by one-way ANOVA with Sidak's multiple comparisons tests. TCRdb's version of the immuneACCESS table is confined to in-frame rearrangements and falls short of the full clone set. An unresolved V gene accounts for under half of the shortfall where checked; the remainder is of unknown origin. V and J calls plus clone size are reproduced from that table; the DNA served to infer D and trimming. Counted in this sample were 150,000 to 160,000 clones; around 85% of them appeared once. The ten largest clones capture more than 6.5% of the sample.

Remarks on this clone: It has no known antigen specificity. No much larger clone exists at a distance of one base, and base qualities are not known.

CDR1 SGHVS and CDR2 FQNEAQ are derived from the germline V gene. V is trimmed back by 6 bases and J by 8 bases, and the junction contains 5 bases that no gene match accounts for. The CDR3, from cysteine to phenylalanine, totals 14 residues. The entry retains the CDR3 DNA only, 42 bases that are in frame from base 1. The label giving this sample's time point can be read as: sample from adult after SARS-CoV-2 infection, after symptom onset. Two convalescent COVID-19 patients, sampled after symptom onset from adults with prior SARS-CoV-2 infection, were also TCR-sequenced for comparison. This clonotype originated in an adult who had recovered from COVID-19. The material sequenced was peripheral blood, taken after recovery from COVID-19. Rearrangement joined TRBV7-8 to TRBJ1-6; 9 junctional bases match TRBD1. The nucleotide sequence is given as TGTGCCAGCAGTTATCGACAGGGGGATTCACCCCTCCACTTT. It translates to CASSYRQGDSPLHF.